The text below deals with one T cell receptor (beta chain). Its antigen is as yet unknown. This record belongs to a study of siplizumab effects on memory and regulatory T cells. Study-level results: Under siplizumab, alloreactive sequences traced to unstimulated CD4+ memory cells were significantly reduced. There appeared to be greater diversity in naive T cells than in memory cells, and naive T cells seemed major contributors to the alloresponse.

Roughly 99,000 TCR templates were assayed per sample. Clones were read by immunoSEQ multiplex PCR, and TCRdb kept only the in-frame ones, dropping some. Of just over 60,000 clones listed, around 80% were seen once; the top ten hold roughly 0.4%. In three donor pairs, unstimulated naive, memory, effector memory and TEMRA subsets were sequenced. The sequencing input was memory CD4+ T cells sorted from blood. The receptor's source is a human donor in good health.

In DNA, the CDR3 is TGTGCCAGCAGCCATGGGGGACAGCGAAGCTCCTATAATTCACCCCTCCACTTT. Amino acid sequence: CASSHGGQRSSYNSPLHF. This chain joins TRBV5-4 and TRBJ1-6; TRBD1 matches 7 bases. The V gene's germline CDR1 is SGHNT and CDR2 YYREEE (reference sequence). The CDR3 loop spans 18 amino acids. V lost 4 bases, J lost 0 bases, and 10 bases stayed unmatched.